The present TCR beta chain was sequenced within a study of control samples from healthy donors and cancer patients. Only in-frame clones appear in the TCRdb table, and some are missing; sequencing was by immunoSEQ multiplex PCR. Seen here are around 78,000 clones, 85% to 95% observed once, and the top ten hold approximately 4.8%. Germline V gene sequence: CDR1 SGHTA, CDR2 FQGNSA. V was trimmed by 1 base and J by 0 bases, leaving 6 bases between them. CDR3 length: 15 residues. The rearrangement uses TRBV7-2 and TRBJ2-2, with a tentative D call TRBD2 (6 bases). This sequence originates from a woman between 18 and 29 years old in good health. The material sequenced was blood. As DNA, the CDR3 is TGTGCCAGCAGCTTAGTAGCGGCGAACACCGGGGAGCTGTTTTTT. As protein: CASSLVAANTGELFF.